This passage covers 30 T cell receptor beta chains from one sample sequenced in a study of cytomegalovirus exposure and HLA in healthy donors. Measured with immunoSEQ multiplex PCR; TCRdb has only the in-frame clones, and not every one. Of roughly 68,000 clones listed, roughly 95% are singletons. The sequenced sample consisted of PBMCs. The receptor set was obtained from a woman in her late teens or twenties in good health and CMV-seropositive.

This clone showed up just once. This chain connects TRBV7-9 to TRBJ1-5; 7 bases align to TRBD1. The CDR3 has 18 residues. V was clipped by 1 base and J by 0 bases; unmatched bases: 9. Germline assignment: CDR1 SEHNR and CDR2 FQNEAQ (reference sequence). The CDR3 coding sequence is TGTGCCAGCAGCTTAGGGACAGGTAGGGTGAATAGCAATCAGCCCCAGCATTTT. Protein: CASSLGTGRVNSNQPQHF.

V is TRBV27 and J is TRBJ2-7; D possibly corresponds to TRBD1 (6 bases). Per germline, CDR1 MNHEY and CDR2 SMNVEV (reference sequence). The CDR3 has 14 residues. V was trimmed by 4 bases and J by 1 base, leaving 11 bases between them. CDR3 DNA: TGTGCCAGCAGTTCGACAGGCCAATCCTACGAGCAGTACTTC. It translates to CASSSTGQSYEQYF.

J is TRBJ2-5 and V is TRBV30, with TRBD2 matching 9 bases. V lost 3 bases, J lost 5 bases, and 10 bases stayed unmatched. The CDR3 totals 15 residues. Germline-derived CDR1 and CDR2 are GTSNPN and SVGIG (reference sequence). CDR3 nucleotides: TGTGCCTGGAGAGGGGGGACTAGCCCAAGGGAGACCCAGTACTTC. Translation gives CAWRGGTSPRETQYF.

The V and J genes are TRBV7-9 and TRBJ2-7; 12 bases match TRBD2. The CDR3 loop spans 16 amino acids. Per the germline V gene, CDR1 is SEHNR and CDR2 is FQNEAQ (reference sequence). The V segment lost 1 base and the J segment 6 bases; nucleotides outside the gene matches: 7. The CDR3 sequence: CASSLVGLAGPTEQYF. As DNA, the CDR3 is TGTGCCAGCAGCTTAGTCGGACTAGCGGGGCCCACCGAGCAGTACTTC. Drawing the rest from reference TRBV7-9 and TRBJ2-7, the complete variable domain is DTGVSQNPRHKITKRGQNVTFRCDPISEHNRLYWYRQTLGQGPEFLTYFQNEAQLEKSRLLSDRFSAERPKGSFSTLEIQRTEQGDSAMYLCASSLVGLAGPTEQYFGPGTRLTVT.

The chain combines TRBV4-1 with TRBJ2-3, with 7 nucleotides matching TRBD2. V gave up 1 base and J gave up 2 bases; unmatched junction bases: 9. CDR1 is MGHRA, CDR2 YSYEKL, per germline. This CDR3 region has 17 residues. CDR3 sequence reads: CASSQVARDYPTDTQYF. CDR3 sequence (DNA): TGCGCCAGCAGCCAAGTCGCCCGGGACTACCCCACAGATACGCAGTATTTT.

The rearrangement uses TRBV5-4 and TRBJ2-5; TRBD2 agrees at 8 bases. With V trimmed by 1 base and J by 4 bases, 6 bases remained unmatched. CDR3 length equals 15 residues. Germline values: CDR1 SGHNT, CDR2 YYREEE (reference sequence). The CDR3 sequence: CASSLTGGERETQYF. In DNA, the CDR3 is TGTGCCAGCAGCTTGACGGGAGGGGAACGAGAGACCCAGTACTTC.

The DNA for the CDR3 is TGTGCCAGCAGTTTAAGTAGCTACAATGAGCAGTTCTTC. Translated, it gives CASSLSSYNEQFF. The chain has TRBV27 and TRBJ2-1; D unclear. The length of the CDR3 is 13 residues. CDR1 MNHEY and CDR2 SMNVEV come from the germline V gene (reference sequence). Trimming removed 2 bases at V and 3 bases at J, with 5 bases between.

V and J are TRBV27 and TRBJ1-4; no clear D gene. The length of the CDR3 is 13 residues. V lost 3 bases to trimming and J lost 7 bases, with 9 bases between them. Per the germline V gene, CDR1 is MNHEY and CDR2 is SMNVEV (reference sequence). This CDR3 is CASSLSRGEKLFF. CDR3 sequence (DNA): TGTGCCAGCAGTTTGTCCCGGGGTGAAAAACTGTTTTTT. The variable domain in full, with the rest retrieved from reference TRBV27 and TRBJ1-4, is EAQVTQNPRYLITVTGKKLTVTCSQNMNHEYMSWYRQDPGLGLRQIYYSMNVEVTDKGDVPEGYKVSRKEKRNFPLILESPSPNQTSLYFCASSLSRGEKLFFGSGTQLSVL.

The chain employs TRBV11-3 and TRBJ2-7, with TRBD2 matching 11 bases. Unmatched junction bases numbered 5, after V lost 6 bases and J lost 1 base. Germline CDR1 and CDR2: SGHNT and YENEEA. The CDR3 is 15 residues long. Here the CDR3 reads CASRLLAGDSYEQYF. CDR3 sequence (DNA): TGTGCCAGCAGATTACTAGCGGGGGATTCCTACGAGCAGTACTTC.

CDR3 sequence reads: CASSLRGGGVETQYF. The DNA for the CDR3 is TGTGCCAGCAGTTTAAGGGGGGGAGGGGTAGAGACCCAGTACTTC. This sequence joins TRBV27 and TRBJ2-5; perhaps TRBD2 as D (7 bases). Germline lookup yields CDR1 MNHEY and CDR2 SMNVEV (reference sequence). V was cut by 2 bases and J by 4 bases, with 14 bases left in between. The length of the CDR3 is 15 residues.

The V and J genes are TRBV9 and TRBJ2-1; 8 nucleotides align to TRBD2. V was pared by 6 bases and J by 4 bases, with 15 bases of the junction left unmatched. Germline loops: CDR1 SGDLS, CDR2 YYNGEE. The CDR3 is made up of 17 amino acids. CDR3 in DNA: TGTGCCAGCACCATAGGTGGAGAGGCGGGAGGTTACAATGAGCAGTTCTTC. This gives the protein CASTIGGEAGGYNEQFF.

The V and J genes are TRBV7-8 and TRBJ2-3, with TRBD1 as a possible D gene (6 bases). With 1 base removed from V and 2 bases from J, the gap between germline ends came to 7 bases. Germline V gives CDR1 SGHVS, CDR2 FQNEAQ. This CDR3 is built from 14 residues. The DNA of the CDR3 is TGTGCCAGCAGCTTAGGGGACACCACAGATACGCAGTATTTT. Its translation: CASSLGDTTDTQYF.

V is TRBV6-1 and J is TRBJ1-2; 8 bases agree with TRBD1. CDR3 size: 12 residues. With V trimmed by 10 bases and J by 2 bases, 3 bases remained unmatched. The germline gives CDR1 MNHNS, CDR2 SASEGT. CDR3 DNA sequence: TGTGCCATTCGACAGGGGAACTATGGCTACACCTTC. This encodes CAIRQGNYGYTF.

V gene TRBV15 combines with J gene TRBJ2-7; unclear D gene. This CDR3 is built from 17 residues. Trimming left V 1 base short and J 5 bases short, with 21 bases between. Germline assignment: CDR1 LNHNV and CDR2 YYDKDF (reference sequence). The CDR3 region is CATSRAHLEPGFDEQYF. DNA of the CDR3: TGTGCCACCAGCAGAGCCCATCTGGAGCCCGGGTTTGACGAGCAGTACTTC.

The V and J genes are TRBV27 and TRBJ2-1; 11 bases fit TRBD2. V shed 3 bases, J shed 5 bases, and the junction held 6 bases outside the gene matches. The germline V gene has CDR1 MNHEY and CDR2 SMNVEV (reference sequence). The CDR3 length is 16 residues. The CDR3 region is CASSFSTSGSNNEQFF. The CDR3 nucleotides read TGTGCCAGCAGTTTTTCTACTAGCGGGAGTAACAATGAGCAGTTCTTC.

A single count supports this clone. J is TRBJ1-5 and V is TRBV6-1, with 10 bases matching TRBD1. V was pared by 6 bases and J by 6 bases, with 8 bases of the junction left unmatched. The CDR3 has 15 residues. Germline V gene data show CDR1 as MNHNS and CDR2 as SASEGT. CDR3 nucleotides: TGTGCCAGCAGATTGGGACAGGGGTGGGGTCAGCCCCAGCATTTT. Translating gives CASRLGQGWGQPQHF.

The rearrangement links TRBV18 to TRBJ2-1, with D tentatively TRBD2 (6 bases). V was pared by 2 bases and J by 8 bases, with 10 bases between. Germline V CDR1 and CDR2: KGHSH, LQKENI. This CDR3 has 13 residues. Written as DNA, the CDR3 is TGTGCCAGCTCACCATTAGCGGCCGATGAGCAGTTCTTC. It codes for CASSPLAADEQFF.

The rearrangement uses TRBV29-1 and TRBJ1-1; TRBD1 might be the D (5 bases). The V and J ends lost 7 bases and 11 bases respectively, with 23 bases between them. The V gene's germline CDR1 is SQVTM and CDR2 ANQGSEA. This CDR3 region has 13 residues. CDR3 sequence (DNA): TGCAGCGCTCGGAGGGGCGGCTCCGTGGTCGCTTTCTTT. Protein sequence: CSARRGGSVVAFF.

The chain uses TRBV15 and TRBJ1-4; no reliable D call. Per germline, CDR1 LNHNV and CDR2 YYDKDF (reference sequence). Trimming took 6 bases from V and 3 from J, leaving 11 bases between them. This CDR3 is built from 14 residues. CDR3 nucleotides: TGTGCCACCAGGTCCGAGGGTCCTAATGAAAAACTGTTTTTT. Protein product: CATRSEGPNEKLFF.

J is TRBJ2-3 and V is TRBV13; D is ambiguous. From germline, CDR1 is PRHDT and CDR2 FYEKMQ (reference sequence). Between the trimmed V and J ends, which lost 0 bases and 6 bases, there was a span of 4 bases. This CDR3 has 12 residues. The CDR3 reads CASSLGLDTQYF. CDR3 DNA: TGTGCCAGCAGCTTAGGCCTCGATACGCAGTATTTT.

This clone was found once. The chain is built from TRBV7-9 and TRBJ2-5; no clear D. Germline CDR1 is SEHNR and CDR2 is FQNEAQ (reference sequence). The CDR3 totals 12 residues. Trimming left V 3 bases short and J 4 bases short, with 6 bases between. CDR3 DNA: TGTGCCAGCAGCTTCAGGCGAGAGACCCAGTACTTC. It encodes CASSFRRETQYF.

The chain links TRBV28 to TRBJ2-1; 7 bases agree with TRBD1. Unmatched junction bases numbered 7, after V lost 6 bases and J lost 8 bases. The germline gives CDR1 MDHEN, CDR2 SYDVKM. The CDR3 contains 13 residues. CDR3 DNA: TGTGCCAGCAGAACGACAGGGCAGGATGAGCAGTTCTTC. The encoded protein is CASRTTGQDEQFF.

V usage is TRBV4-1 and J usage is TRBJ2-5; D unresolved. From germline, CDR1 is MGHRA and CDR2 YSYEKL. There are 13 residues in the CDR3. V gave up 5 bases and J gave up 5 bases, with 12 bases separating them. CDR3 loop: CASSRGVQETQYF. The CDR3 DNA sequence: TGCGCCAGCAGCAGAGGAGTCCAGGAGACCCAGTACTTC.

The chain has TRBV5-6 and TRBJ2-5; 11 bases are a match to TRBD1. V shed 3 bases and J 5 bases; nucleotides not matched to a gene: 6. CDR1 is SGHDT and CDR2 is YYEEEE in the germline V gene. The CDR3 spans 15 residues. The CDR3 spells CASSWDRGNLETQYF. The DNA of the CDR3 is TGTGCCAGCAGCTGGGACAGGGGGAACCTGGAGACCCAGTACTTC.

The CDR3 nucleotides read TGTGCCACCAGGTCCCGACTAGCGGGGTCCTACGAGCAGTACTTC. This encodes CATRSRLAGSYEQYF. The J gene is TRBJ2-7, the V gene TRBV15; 11 bases line up with TRBD2. The CDR3 is 15 amino acids. CDR1 is LNHNV and CDR2 is YYDKDF in the germline V gene (reference sequence). J gave up 1 base and V 6 bases, and 5 bases lay outside the gene matches.

Notes on this clone: Other nucleotide sequences from this sample produce the same CDR3. V usage is TRBV11-2 and J usage is TRBJ2-7; 8 nucleotides match TRBD1. The CDR3 has 12 amino acids. J gave up 4 bases and V 5 bases, and 1 base lay outside the gene matches. The germline CDR1 and CDR2 sequences are SGHAT and FQNNGV. CDR3 sequence reads: CASSRTGYEQYF. The CDR3 bases are TGTGCCAGCAGCAGGACAGGGTACGAGCAGTACTTC.

V and J are TRBV30 and TRBJ1-2; D is ambiguous. CDR1 is GTSNPN and CDR2 is SVGIG in the germline V gene (reference sequence). The length of the CDR3 is 13 residues. V was pared by 5 bases and J by 2 bases, with 12 bases between. This CDR3 is CAWEPLPNYGYTF. The CDR3 nucleotides read TGTGCCTGGGAGCCTTTACCAAACTATGGCTACACCTTC. Supplemented by reference TRBV30 and TRBJ1-2, the full variable domain reads SQTIHQWPATLVQPVGSPLSLECTVEGTSNPNLYWYRQAAGRGLQLLFYSVGIGQISSEVPQNLSASRPQDRQFILSSKKLLLSDSGFYLCAWEPLPNYGYTFGSGTRLTVV.

V is TRBV2 and J is TRBJ2-7; 9 bases match TRBD2. V dropped 1 base and J dropped 2; count of bases not matched to a gene: 6. CDR1 and CDR2 from the germline V gene are SNHLY and FYNNEI. This CDR3 is 16 amino acids long. CDR3 amino acids: CASSEGLAGTTYEQYF. CDR3 in DNA: TGTGCCAGCAGTGAAGGCCTAGCGGGGACCACCTACGAGCAGTACTTC. Using reference TRBV2 and TRBJ2-7 for the parts outside the CDR3, the full variable domain is EPEVTQTPSHQVTQMGQEVILRCVPISNHLYFYWYRQILGQKVEFLVSFYNNEISEKSEIFDDQFSVERPDGSNFTLKIRSTKLEDSAMYFCASSEGLAGTTYEQYFGPGTRLTVT.

The chain couples TRBV2 to TRBJ2-1; D perhaps matches TRBD2 (7 bases). The CDR3 is 14 amino acids. The germline CDR1 and CDR2 sequences are SNHLY and FYNNEI. V was clipped by 7 bases and J by 5 bases, with 15 bases between them. The DNA for the CDR3 is TGTGCCAGCACCCAACGGGGGGCTGACAATGAGCAGTTCTTC. This encodes CASTQRGADNEQFF.

This clone was seen just once. Here the CDR3 reads CATSRDQARGNEQFF. The CDR3 nucleotides are TGTGCCACCAGCAGAGATCAGGCTAGGGGGAATGAGCAGTTCTTC. V usage is TRBV15 and J usage is TRBJ2-1, with a possible D match to TRBD1 (6 bases). The CDR3 extends over 15 amino acids. Between the trimmed V and J ends, which lost 0 bases and 7 bases, there was a span of 13 bases. Germline V gene data show CDR1 as LNHNV and CDR2 as YYDKDF (reference sequence).